Following are 11 T cell receptor beta chains from one sample sequenced in a study of cytotoxic CD8 clonotypes in ibrutinib-treated CLL. Data came from immunoSEQ multiplex PCR; TCRdb stores just in-frame clones and leaves some out. The sample holds roughly 150,000 clones; roughly four fifths are singletons and the top ten take roughly 4.6%. Sequences were derived from PBMCs, sampled after 24 months of ibrutinib treatment. All receptors derive from a human donor with chronic lymphocytic leukemia.

The chain links TRBV18 to TRBJ2-7; no firm D call. Germline V gene sequence: CDR1 KGHSH, CDR2 LQKENI. With 2 bases removed from V and 5 bases from J, the gap between germline ends came to 10 bases. There are 13 residues in the CDR3. CDR3 in DNA: TGTGCCAGCTCACCAGATCTGCTCCACGAGCAGTACTTC. Its translation: CASSPDLLHEQYF.

This chain links TRBV5-1 with TRBJ2-1, with D possibly matching TRBD1 (6 bases). V was cut by 3 bases and J by 0 bases, with 7 bases left in between. Germline V gene lookup returns CDR1 SGHRS and CDR2 YFSETQ. The CDR3 sequence is 14 residues long. The CDR3 sequence is CASSSDSSYNEQFF. CDR3 bases: TGCGCCAGCAGCTCGGACAGCTCCTACAATGAGCAGTTCTTC.

The sample holds a few counts of this clone. The chain couples TRBV27 to TRBJ2-1; D unresolved. CDR1 MNHEY and CDR2 SMNVEV come from the germline V gene (reference sequence). The V end was cut by 0 bases, the J end by 4 bases, with 16 bases between. The CDR3 contains 17 residues. The CDR3 protein is CASSLSGAQAIYNEQFF. As DNA, the CDR3 is TGTGCCAGCAGTTTATCCGGAGCGCAGGCAATATACAATGAGCAGTTCTTC.

This clone was seen at least ten times. In this CDR3 the conserved last residue, phenylalanine or tryptophan, is missing, so a read error is likely. The DNA is omitted, as the CDR3 cannot be located on it reliably, and the CDR3 follows TCRdb's listing. The chain employs TRBV2 and TRBJ1-2. Germline V gene data show CDR1 as SNHLY and CDR2 as FYNNEI. The CDR3 has 12 amino acids, counting both end residues. CDR3 loop: CASSEDRAREDL.

In its sample, this clone was seen once. The chain couples TRBV6-5 to TRBJ1-3; D unresolved. With 5 bases removed from V and 7 bases from J, the gap between germline ends came to 15 bases. CDR1 and CDR2 from the germline V gene are MNHEY and SVGAGI. This CDR3 has 14 amino acids. CDR3 sequence: CASSPVGKVNTIYF. The CDR3 DNA reads as TGTGCCAGCAGTCCGGTCGGGAAGGTGAACACCATATATTTT.

This chain joins TRBV28 and TRBJ2-3; D is ambiguous. Germline V CDR1 and CDR2: MDHEN, SYDVKM. The V end was cut by 2 bases, the J end by 0 bases, with 15 bases between. The CDR3 has 17 residues. CDR3 sequence (DNA): TGTGCCAGCAGTTTAATTCCGTCGTTTTCTAGCACAGATACGCAGTATTTT. Encoded protein: CASSLIPSFSSTDTQYF.

This clone was picked up one time. This sequence joins TRBV7-2 and TRBJ2-7; D is uncertain. CDR1 is SGHTA and CDR2 is FQGNSA in the germline V gene. CDR3 length equals 13 residues. Trimming removed 1 base from V and 0 bases from J, with 4 bases in between. The CDR3 here is CASSLVSSYEQYF. As DNA, the CDR3 is TGTGCCAGCAGCTTAGTCAGCTCCTACGAGCAGTACTTC.

The V call is TRBV6-5, the J call TRBJ2-7; D call uncertain. The ends were cut back, 0 bases at V and 0 bases at J, with 9 bases in the middle. There are 15 residues in the CDR3. Per the germline V gene, CDR1 is MNHEY and CDR2 is SVGAGI. In nucleotides, the CDR3 is TGTGCCAGCAGTTACTCCGGCAGCAACTCCTACGAGCAGTACTTC. Translated: CASSYSGSNSYEQYF.

This chain connects TRBV4-2 to TRBJ2-4, with D possibly being TRBD1 (8 bases). The CDR3 contains 19 residues. V shed 4 bases and J shed 3 bases, with 25 bases lying between them. Germline V gene data show CDR1 as LGHNA and CDR2 as YNFKEQ. The CDR3 coding sequence is TGTGCCAGCAGCCGGGACCCCCTTATACAGGGGGAGGGCAAAAACATTCAGTACTTC. It encodes CASSRDPLIQGEGKNIQYF.

The count of this clone is one. This rearrangement joins TRBV18 to TRBJ2-7; a possible D gene is TRBD1 (6 bases). V was trimmed by 3 bases and J by 3 bases, leaving 12 bases between them. The CDR3 extends over 14 amino acids. Germline V lookup: CDR1 KGHSH, CDR2 LQKENI. The CDR3 protein is CASSPKDSNYEQYF. CDR3 DNA: TGTGCCAGCTCACCCAAGGACAGCAACTACGAGCAGTACTTC.

The genes are TRBV5-1 and TRBJ2-7; 9 bases line up with TRBD1. Germline V lookup: CDR1 SGHRS, CDR2 YFSETQ. The CDR3 is 15 residues long. The V segment lost 0 bases and the J segment 8 bases; nucleotides outside the gene matches: 9. CDR3 sequence (DNA): TGCGCCAGCAGCTTGGGGGGACAGGGTCCTGCCCAGCAGTACTTC. It specifies CASSLGGQGPAQQYF.